This T cell receptor beta chain was sequenced in a study of blood T cell repertoires in COVID-19. Participants were placed into cohorts based on the clinical history they reported. The table lists this clone with a count of one. Trimming shortened V by 6 bases and J by 0 bases, and 12 bases separated the two germline ends. CDR3 size: 15 residues. From germline, CDR1 is LNHDA and CDR2 SQIVND (reference sequence). In the source study's methods: The authors estimated nucleated cell counts from reference gene primer amplification. Assay: immunoSEQ multiplex PCR; the TCRdb copy retains only in-frame clones and omits some. That table gives V, J and clone size, and the DNA gave D and trimming. The data hold 430,000 or so clones, with around nine tenths observed a single time.

The sequenced sample consisted of PBMCs or T cells enriched from blood (not recorded which). V and J are TRBV19 and TRBJ1-5; the D gene is possibly TRBD1 (5 bases). This TCR was recovered from a woman younger than 35 who had been exposed to COVID-19. The CDR3 reads CASRRDSNSNQPQHF. In DNA, the CDR3 is TGTGCCAGTAGAAGGGACTCCAATAGCAATCAGCCCCAGCATTTT.